Described below is a single T cell receptor (beta chain) sequence and its context. This clone was counted a single time. Its cognate antigen has yet to be identified. No per-base quality is available; no much larger clone lies one base away. The CDR3 holds 14 amino acids from the cysteine to the phenylalanine. CDR3 DNA only is kept here, 42 bases in frame from base 1. Trimming removed 6 bases from V and 5 bases from J; the gene matches leave 8 bases unexplained. From the germline V gene, CDR1 is MDHEN and CDR2 is SYDVKM. The data were taken from a study of OX40 agonist ivuxolimab in advanced cancers. Regarding the complete study: The costimulatory receptor OX40 (CD134) was targeted by ivuxolimab, a fully human IgG2 agonistic monoclonal antibody. Intravenous ivuxolimab was administered to patients every 2 weeks at six dose levels: 0.01, 0.1, 0.3, 1.5, 3 and 10 mg/kg. Among the 52 dose-escalation patients, around 20 had hepatocellular carcinoma, around 15 melanoma, 9 renal cell carcinoma and 9 head and neck cancer. The dose-escalation cohort was 82.7% male with a mean age of about 58 years, ranging from 23 to 79. Patients were allowed to have had prior anti-PD-1, anti-PD-L1 or anti-CTLA-4 therapy, and around 40% of the dose-escalation patients had previously received checkpoint inhibitors. Partial responses occurred in three dose-escalation patients: two with cutaneous melanoma and one with hepatocellular carcinoma. Peripheral TCRbeta sequencing was intended to test whether TCR sequence diversity was altered and clonal T-cell expansion was caused by ivuxolimab. The monotherapy dose-escalation portion (N of about 50 patients) of the phase I ivuxolimab trial is reported in the paper. The paper as a whole reports these results and caveats: After ivuxolimab, expanded clones were on average more numerous among CD8+ T cells than among CD4+ T cells. Low levels of normalized T-cell clonal expansion were also shown by some nonresponding patients. At doses of 0.1 to 3.0 mg/kg, clonal expansion of both CD4+ and CD8+ T cells in blood was seen between baseline and week 6. In the 0.1-3.0 mg/kg groups, partial responders were among the patients with the lowest normalized peripheral clonal expansion, particularly in CD8+ T cells. The antigen specificity of the clonally expanded peripheral T cells was not determined.

The trial excluded patients who had a history of autoimmune disease or were on systemic immunosuppression. Peripheral blood for TCR sequencing was collected from all dose cohorts at baseline, on cycle 4 day 1, and on cycle 7 day 1. The samples were drawn from a first-in-human, open-label, multicenter phase I dose-escalation trial of ivuxolimab. Adults with locally advanced or metastatic head and neck squamous cell, hepatocellular, melanoma or renal cell carcinoma were enrolled in the trial. Before TCR sequencing, CD4+ T cells and CD8+ T cells were sorted from peripheral blood as separate populations. To sequence the TCRbeta CDR3 region, genomic DNA was isolated from the sorted cells. TCRbeta CDR3 regions were sequenced using the immunoSEQ Assay. The table comes from immuneACCESS by way of TCRdb, which keeps in-frame sequences with V and J called. Part of the clones is missing from these tables; in studies checked, under half for an unresolved V gene and the rest for unknown reasons. The sample has about 73,000 clones on record, roughly 86% of them singletons. The leading ten clones occupy under 0.85% of the sample.

This TCR was recovered from an adult with an advanced solid tumor such as melanoma, head and neck, liver or kidney cancer. The chain couples TRBV28 to TRBJ1-1; TRBD1 aligns with 8 central bases. The sample in question was CD4+ or CD8+ T cells sorted from blood, obtained in a trial of the OX40 agonist ivuxolimab. The sequenced DNA is TGTGCCAGCAGGCCGGACAGGGCCATAACTGAAGCTTTCTTT. This yields the protein CASRPDRAITEAFF. The CDR3 plus the reference TRBV28 and TRBJ1-1 genes for the other parts give the full variable domain: DVKVTQSSRYLVKRTGEKVFLECVQDMDHENMFWYRQDPGLGLRLIYFSYDVKMKEKGDIPEGYSVSREKKERFSLILESASTNQTSMYLCASRPDRAITEAFFGQGTRLTVV.